This T cell receptor (beta chain) was recovered during a study of tumor-infiltrating lymphocytes in oesophageal squamous cell carcinoma. MiXCR, applied by TCRdb to the PCR reads, yields one record per CDR3 protein. The sample has approximately 14,000 distinct CDR3 sequences, 50% seen once; the top ten hold about a sixth. From germline, CDR1 is SGHTA and CDR2 FQGNSA. This CDR3 is built from 13 residues. Trimming took 6 bases from V and 2 from J; bases not matched to a gene: 4. The rearrangement uses TRBV7-2 and TRBJ2-7; 7 bases are shared with TRBD2. The sequenced sample consisted of esophageal tumor tissue. The sequence was obtained from a male donor with esophageal squamous cell carcinoma. CDR3 nucleotide sequence: TGTGCCAGCAGTGCTAGCGGTCCCTACGAGCAGTACTTC. Protein product: CASSASGPYEQYF.